This paragraph reports one T cell receptor (beta chain). The germline V gene has CDR1 SGHVS and CDR2 FNYEAQ. CDR3 length: 17 residues. Losses at the gene ends were 4 bases for V and 3 bases for J; bases not matched to a gene: 11. TCRdb's table, derived via immunoSEQ multiplex PCR, lists solely in-frame clones and lacks some. The table records about 54,000 clones, roughly 80% of them present only once. This entry comes from a study of a mutant IDH1 vaccine in newly diagnosed glioma. Time point in this sample: baseline, week 1 (first vaccination visit). The treatment was: pre-vaccination baseline after standard-of-care therapy.

The chain couples TRBV7-6 to TRBJ2-1, with 8 bases matching TRBD2. This receptor was obtained from a man between 18 and 29 years old with glioma. The sequences come from PBMCs, collected from a glioma patient treated with radiotherapy, temozolomide or both. In DNA, the CDR3 is TGTGCCAGCAGCTCGTTCCTTAGCGGGATAGGCTACAATGAGCAGTTCTTC. This gives the protein CASSSFLSGIGYNEQFF.